A single sample is the source of the 27 T cell receptor beta chains below, sequenced in a study of blood T cells in healthy people across ages. The authors ran a second PCR of 7 to 11 cycles using a sample-barcoded 5' primer and a J-beta primer mix. TCRdb reanalysed the 5' RACE reads using MiXCR and keeps one entry per CDR3 protein. This table has some 1.6 million distinct CDR3 sequences, almost 35% appearing once. The sequenced sample consisted of blood. The receptors derive from a woman under 40 in good health.

V gene TRBV20-1 combines with J gene TRBJ2-1; TRBD2 matches at 14 bases. V lost 0 bases to trimming and J lost 8 bases; unmatched junction nucleotides: 6. CDR3 length: 16 amino acids. In germline, CDR1 is DFQATT, CDR2 SNEGSKA (reference sequence). CDR3 in amino acids: CSAREGTSGRVDEQFF. In nucleotides, the CDR3 is TGCAGTGCTAGAGAGGGGACTAGCGGGAGAGTTGATGAGCAGTTCTTC.

CDR3 sequence (DNA): TGCAGTGCTAAATCGGGACAGGGGTTCTCGGACGGCTACACCTTC. Its protein is CSAKSGQGFSDGYTF. This chain connects TRBV20-1 to TRBJ1-2, with 10 bases fitting TRBD1. The CDR3 spans 15 residues. Germline V gene lookup returns CDR1 DFQATT and CDR2 SNEGSKA (reference sequence). Trimming at V came to 4 bases and at J to 8 bases, leaving 13 bases not matched to a gene.

This chain connects TRBV6-2 or TRBV6-3 to TRBJ2-1; the D is unclear. The better agreement between TRBJ2-7 and the DNA end casts doubt on the J call. Germline CDR1 MNHEY, CDR2 SVGEGT. The CDR3 consists of 17 residues. CDR3 sequence (DNA): TGTGCCAGCAGTTACTCGATGGGGATGAGCTCCTACAATGAGCAGTACTTC. Translated: CASSYSMGMSSYNEQYF.

This chain links TRBV6-2 or TRBV6-3 with TRBJ2-3; TRBD2 aligns across 8 bases. Germline values: CDR1 MNHEY, CDR2 SVGEGT. Trimming took 8 bases from V and 6 from J; bases not matched to a gene: 4. This CDR3 spans 12 amino acids. CDR3 in DNA: TGTGCCAGCGGACGGGGGGGGGATACGCAGTATTTT. Translated: CASGRGGDTQYF.

This clonotype occurred a few times. This chain uses TRBV9 with TRBJ2-7; D is ambiguous. Trimming pared 3 bases from V and 8 bases from J, leaving 0 bases between. Per germline, CDR1 SGDLS and CDR2 YYNGEE. CDR3 length: 8 amino acids. CDR3 bases: TGTGCCAGCAGCGAGCAGTACTTC. This encodes CASSEQYF. The entire variable domain, with the rest obtained from reference TRBV9 and TRBJ2-7, is as follows: DSGVTQTPKHLITATGQRVTLRCSPRSGDLSVYWYQQSLDQGLQFLIQYYNGEERAKGNILERFSAQQFPDLHSELNLSSLELGDSALYFCASSEQYFGPGTRLTVT.

This chain's CDR3 is CASSYIGKANYGYTF. For the CDR3, the DNA is TGTGCCAGCAGTTATATTGGGAAAGCTAACTATGGCTACACCTTC. This chain links TRBV6-2 or TRBV6-3 with TRBJ1-2; unclear D gene. Per germline, CDR1 MNHEY and CDR2 SVGEGT. The CDR3 contains 15 residues. V lost 3 bases to trimming and J lost 0 bases, with 11 bases between them.

The sample holds a few counts of this clonotype. The chain uses TRBV7-2 and TRBJ2-7; 8 bases are a match to TRBD1. The ends lost 3 bases at V and 1 base at J; junction bases unmatched: 5. Germline-derived CDR1 and CDR2 are SGHTA and FQGNSA. This CDR3 spans 15 amino acids. This chain's CDR3 is CASSFPGTGSYEQYF. The CDR3 DNA sequence: TGTGCCAGCAGCTTTCCCGGGACAGGATCCTACGAGCAGTACTTC.

This clonotype has a handful of counts. The gene calls are TRBV30 and TRBJ1-6; D is undetermined. CDR1 is GTSNPN and CDR2 is SVGIG in the germline V gene (reference sequence). V was cut by 3 bases and J by 7 bases, with 7 bases left in between. The CDR3 covers 12 residues. The CDR3 loop reads CAWRVSNSPLHF. DNA for the CDR3: TGTGCCTGGAGAGTATCGAATTCACCCCTCCACTTT. Based on the CDR3 plus reference TRBV30 and TRBJ1-6, the full variable domain is SQTIHQWPATLVQPVGSPLSLECTVEGTSNPNLYWYRQAAGRGLQLLFYSVGIGQISSEVPQNLSASRPQDRQFILSSKKLLLSDSGFYLCAWRVSNSPLHFGNGTRLTVT.

This chain joins TRBV28 and TRBJ2-2; 9 bases are shared with TRBD2. This CDR3 region has 18 residues. Trimming at V came to 4 bases and at J to 4 bases, leaving 13 bases not matched to a gene. Germline CDR1 is MDHEN and CDR2 is SYDVKM. In DNA, the CDR3 is TGTGCCAGCAGTTCTGGGGTAGCGGGAGTATTAAGCACCGGGGAGCTGTTTTTT. It encodes CASSSGVAGVLSTGELFF.

V gene TRBV27 combines with J gene TRBJ2-4, with 8 bases fitting TRBD1. The end of the DNA is better explained by TRBJ2-7, so the J call may be wrong. The CDR3 has 15 residues. Germline V gene sequence: CDR1 MNHEY, CDR2 SMNVEV (reference sequence). The CDR3 is CASSTVDRVIYEQYF. The CDR3 nucleotides are TGTGCCAGCAGTACCGTGGACAGGGTTATATACGAGCAGTACTTC.

V usage is TRBV25-1 and J usage is TRBJ2-1; 11 positions match TRBD1. The germline V gene encodes CDR1 MGHDK and CDR2 SYGVNS. CDR3 length: 15 residues. J lost 6 bases, V lost 3 bases, and 4 bases had no gene match. CDR3 protein: CASSDPGQGVNEQFF. In DNA form, the CDR3 reads TGTGCCAGCAGTGACCCGGGACAGGGGGTCAATGAGCAGTTCTTC.

This clonotype was seen only a few times. This chain connects TRBV2 to TRBJ2-7; D remains ambiguous. This CDR3 contains 14 residues. Germline CDR1 is SNHLY and CDR2 is FYNNEI. With 8 bases removed from V and 0 bases from J, the gap between germline ends came to 14 bases. Here the CDR3 DNA reads TGTGCCAGCTCTCCTGGCATTAACTCCTACGAGCAGTACTTC. Encoded protein: CASSPGINSYEQYF.

The table lists this clonotype with many counts. The V call is TRBV9, the J call TRBJ2-7; D gene ambiguous. This CDR3 is 13 amino acids long. V shed 0 bases and J shed 5 bases, with 9 bases lying between them. Germline V lookup: CDR1 SGDLS, CDR2 YYNGEE. CDR3 sequence (DNA): TGTGCCAGCAGCGTAGGTCCCGTGGACGAGCAGTACTTC. Translation gives CASSVGPVDEQYF.

This clonotype was detected many times. This chain's CDR3 is CASSLGPQGVSEQYF. The DNA for the CDR3 is TGTGCCAGCAGCTTAGGCCCTCAGGGGGTTTCCGAGCAGTACTTC. The chain has TRBV7-9 and TRBJ2-7; TRBD1 agrees at 7 bases. The CDR3 consists of 15 residues. Germline V gene lookup returns CDR1 SEHNR and CDR2 FQNEAQ (reference sequence). The junction had 9 bases not matched to a gene; V was cut back by 1 base and J by 6 bases.

This clonotype was counted at least ten times. The gene calls are TRBV4-1 and TRBJ1-2, with D perhaps TRBD1 (5 bases). Between the trimmed V and J ends, which lost 0 bases and 4 bases, there was a span of 9 bases. This CDR3 is built from 14 residues. The germline gives CDR1 MGHRA, CDR2 YSYEKL. The CDR3 is CASSQEGGSYGYTF. The CDR3 DNA is TGCGCCAGCAGCCAAGAGGGGGGGAGCTATGGCTACACCTTC.

There are a few counts of this clonotype. This chain connects TRBV20-1 to TRBJ1-2; D uncertain. CDR1 and CDR2 (germline): DFQATT, SNEGSKA (reference sequence). V dropped 6 bases and J dropped 8 bases, with 7 bases sitting between them. The CDR3 covers 9 residues. The CDR3 protein is CSARMGYTF. In DNA form, the CDR3 reads TGCAGTGCCCGCATGGGCTACACCTTC.

This clonotype was seen ten or more times. The chain is built from TRBV7-8 and TRBJ2-5; 7 positions match TRBD1. This CDR3 is built from 16 residues. Trimming cost V 5 bases and J 5 bases; bases outside gene matches: 14. CDR1 and CDR2 from the germline V gene are SGHVS and FQNEAQ. CDR3: CASSIQPGQLRETQYF. The CDR3 coding sequence is TGTGCCAGCAGCATACAACCGGGACAGCTGAGGGAGACCCAGTACTTC.

The gene calls are TRBV2 and TRBJ1-2; TRBD1 is a possible D gene (5 bases). This CDR3 has 12 amino acids. Germline V lookup: CDR1 SNHLY, CDR2 FYNNEI. The V end lost 8 bases, the J end lost 3 bases, and 10 bases lay between the germline ends. In DNA, the CDR3 is TGTGCCAGCGACAGTGGATACTATGGCTACACCTTC. Translated: CASDSGYYGYTF.

In this sample, this clonotype turned up a few times. The CDR3 region has the DNA TGCAGTGCAACATTACTCCGACAAGGCTACACCTTC. Its translation: CSATLLRQGYTF. The V gene is TRBV20-1, the J gene TRBJ1-2; no reliable D call. Germline CDR1 and CDR2: DFQATT and SNEGSKA (reference sequence). Trimming cost V 6 bases and J 8 bases, with 16 bases left between them. This CDR3 region has 12 residues.

This clonotype was seen a few times. V usage is TRBV20-1 and J usage is TRBJ2-7; 9 positions agree with TRBD1. V trimming: 4 bases; J trimming: 4 bases; junction bases outside the gene matches: 11. This CDR3 is built from 15 residues. Germline V lookup: CDR1 DFQATT, CDR2 SNEGSKA (reference sequence). The CDR3 DNA reads as TGCAGTGCTACCTCCCGGGACAGGGCTACTTACGAGCAGTACTTC. This sequence encodes CSATSRDRATYEQYF.

This clonotype was picked up a small number of times. The J gene is TRBJ2-7, the V gene TRBV12-3 or TRBV12-4, with 8 bases that match TRBD2. The CDR3 is made up of 15 amino acids. V was pared by 6 bases and J by 3 bases, with 10 bases of the junction left unmatched. The CDR3 nucleotides are TGTGCCAGCAGACCGGGAGGGATCGGGAACTACGAGCAGTACTTC. It yields the protein CASRPGGIGNYEQYF.

This clonotype was recorded only once. The chain recombines TRBV5-1 with TRBJ2-1, with 8 bases fitting TRBD1. V was clipped by 2 bases and J by 9 bases; unmatched bases: 4. This CDR3 has 13 residues. Germline V lookup: CDR1 SGHRS, CDR2 YFSETQ. The CDR3 reads CASSFAGGSEQFF. As DNA, the CDR3 is TGCGCCAGCAGCTTTGCAGGGGGCAGTGAGCAGTTCTTC.

The V gene is TRBV4-1, the J gene TRBJ2-3, with D perhaps TRBD1 (8 bases). Germline assignment: CDR1 MGHRA and CDR2 YSYEKL. V dropped 0 bases and J dropped 2 bases, with 15 bases sitting between them. The CDR3 is made up of 17 amino acids. CDR3 protein: CASSQETGGGPTDTQYF. DNA of the CDR3: TGCGCCAGCAGCCAAGAAACAGGGGGGGGCCCCACAGATACGCAGTATTTT.

This clonotype has a single count. The V and J genes are TRBV6-1 and TRBJ2-7; maybe TRBD1 (6 bases). Germline CDR1 MNHNS, CDR2 SASEGT. V lost 3 bases, J lost 4 bases, and 16 bases lay in between. This CDR3 has 15 amino acids. In DNA, the CDR3 is TGTGCCAGCAGTGAGCGGACAGCGTTCGGGTACGAGCAGTACTTC. It encodes CASSERTAFGYEQYF.

This chain uses TRBV6-5 with TRBJ2-5; perhaps TRBD1 as D (6 bases). The V gene lost 6 bases and the J gene lost 1 base, with 12 bases spanning the gap. The V gene's germline CDR1 is MNHEY and CDR2 SVGAGI. This CDR3 is built from 14 residues. CDR3: CASRTGHLQETQYF. CDR3 nucleotides: TGTGCCAGCAGAACGGGACACCTCCAAGAGACCCAGTACTTC.

This clonotype occurred a few times. A much larger clone lies one base from this, so it may be a read error. The gene calls are TRBV4-1 and TRBJ2-5; weak D call: TRBD1 (7 bases). Germline-derived CDR1 and CDR2 are MGHRA and YSYEKL. Trimming stripped 7 bases from V and 5 bases from J, with 17 bases between. The CDR3 covers 14 residues. The CDR3 DNA reads TGCGCCAGCAACCGCCAGGGGGGACAGGAGACCCAGTACTTC. Amino acid sequence: CASNRQGGQETQYF.

Comment on this clonotype: At one end, the junction sequence differs from germline, possibly due to a read error. V gene TRBV5-1 combines with J gene TRBJ1-1; TRBD1 might be the D (5 bases). The CDR3 has 15 amino acids. Germline V lookup: CDR1 SGHRS, CDR2 YFSETQ. The CDR3 sequence: CASRLGPAAGTEAFF. Here the CDR3 DNA reads TGCGCCAGCAGGTTGGGGCCTGCGGCCGGCACTGAAGCTTTCTTT.